Included here is one TCR beta chain sequence, with context. Its recognized antigen is unknown. Base-call qualities are not available, and no considerably larger clone is one nucleotide away. This sample was included in a study of T cells after posttransplantation cyclophosphamide (dated by TCRdb to the mid-2010s). In the study overall: Using TRB sequencing, the study followed how the T cell repertoire rebuilt after myeloablative bone marrow transplantation with posttransplantation cyclophosphamide given as GVHD prophylaxis. Samples from about 33 PTCy-treated patients, along with samples from some 17 of their related bone marrow donors, underwent antigen receptor sequencing. Blood from all 34 PTCy patients with 1-year posttransplant specimens was subjected to TRB sequencing. Up to roughly 3 additional blood samples from 2 to 5.2 years after transplant were also TRB-sequenced in 3 patients, as was pretransplant blood from several patients. Because TRA and TRB clonality were tightly correlated in fewer than 10 samples, subsequent TCR analyses were focused on TRB only. Public TRB sequences were queried against a database of over 3,600 sequences associated with responses to pathogens, tumor antigens, self-antigens and alloantigens.

The control cohort consisted of roughly 11 patients who had myeloablative marrow transplants with methotrexate plus a calcineurin inhibitor and who were sampled 1 year after transplant. Peripheral blood and bone marrow mononuclear cells were isolated by Ficoll-Hypaque density centrifugation and were cryopreserved. TRB sequencing was run on genomic DNA with either the immunoSEQ assay at survey resolution or the hsTCRB kit. On the authors' methods: The immunoSEQ software handled the initial read processing, while the LymphoSeq R package was used for the repertoire analyses. For each TRB dataset, clonality was calculated as 1 minus normalized Shannon entropy, and the Gini coefficient was computed as well. To infer phenotypes in unsorted samples, TRB sequences from sorted subsets of the recipient or donor were mapped onto unsorted samples from the same recipient. TCRdb took over this immuneACCESS table, retaining in-frame rearrangements with V and J assigned. Such tables are incomplete; in checked studies, under half of the missing clones stem from an unresolved V gene, and the remainder is unexplained. V and J calls and clone size are given by that table; D and trimming were obtained from the DNA. This sample is represented by a few thousand clones; around 80% of them were singletons. The top ten clonotypes cover 24% of the sample.

Broad study findings and their caveats: Across the 45 patients, TRB clonality was highly associated with recipient CMV seropositivity and CMV reactivation, and diversity with PTCy was similar to that in the CNI/methotrexate controls. At 1-2 months, donor-recipient similarity was low but rose over the first year, and the later blood repertoires were often dominated by donor CD8+ memory clones. The TRB repertoires of T cells infiltrating skin or GI tract showed only limited overlap with the TRB repertoires of T cells in blood.

The source was PBMCs, collected after an allogeneic stem cell transplant with a calcineurin inhibitor and methotrexate. This TCR derives from a male patient aged 40 to 50 who received an allogeneic stem cell transplant from an unrelated donor, was CMV-positive, and had chronic GVHD only. After a transplant, some T cells may be of graft donor origin.

The CDR3 region has the sequence CASSQSQGSEQYF. Here is the DNA: TGCGCCAGCAGCCAGTCACAGGGATCCGAGCAGTACTTC. This receptor chain uses TRBV4-1 and TRBJ2-7; perhaps TRBD1 is the D gene, with 6 bases matching. CDR1 and CDR2 are read off the germline V gene as MGHRA and YSYEKL. The CDR3, cysteine through phenylalanine, is 13 amino acids long. Just CDR3 DNA is preserved here, 39 bases in frame from base 1. V loses 3 bases of germline sequence and J loses 6 bases, and the interval between the two ends is 12 bases.